The 10 T cell receptor delta chains listed next were all sequenced from one sample in a study of gamma delta lymphoproliferative disorders and STAT genes. TCRdb fed the multiplex PCR reads into CATT to redo clone calling. Of about 3,400 delta-chain clones listed, 0.85% to 1.3% are singletons. Genomic DNA from isolated PBMCs served as the sequencing template. Sample: blood. The receptors were gathered from a human donor in good health.

There are a few counts of this clone. TCRdb pairs this DNA with a much larger clone's protein that differs at residue 14, likely a read error; the protein shown was translated from the DNA. J is TRDJ1 and V is TRDV2; TRDD3 agrees at 13 bases. The CDR3 totals 20 residues. Germline V gene data show CDR1 as GEAIGNYY and CDR2 as EKD. V lost 0 bases, J lost 1 base, and 13 bases stayed unmatched. The CDR3: CACDTVADWGIRGATDKLIF. The CDR3 DNA reads as TGTGCCTGTGACACCGTCGCCGACTGGGGGATACGCGGGGCCACCGATAAACTCATCTTT.

Of note for this clone: With only one base between it and a far larger clone, this is likely a read error. The chain has TRDV2 and TRDJ3; 10 bases fit TRDD3. This CDR3 has 23 amino acids. Germline CDR1 is GEAIGNYY and CDR2 is EKD. DNA for the CDR3: TGTGCCTGTGACACCGTCTCTGGAGGGGGATACGCCTCGCAGGACTGGGGCACCCGACAGATGTTTTTC. Residues: CACDTVSGGGYASQDWGTRQMFF.

With respect to this clone: A far larger clone is off by one base, so a read error is likely. This sample includes further DNA sequences coding for the same CDR3. The genes are TRDV2 and TRDJ2; D may be TRDD3 (5 bases). Germline V gene lookup returns CDR1 GEAIGNYY and CDR2 EKD. This CDR3 region has 19 residues. The CDR3 DNA follows: TGTGCTTGTGACACGGTCGGGGAGGCGAACCCGGGTTTGACAGCACAACTCTTCTTT. Translated: CACDTVGEANPGLTAQLFF.

As regards this clone: The protein TCRdb gives is from a much larger clone and does not agree with this DNA's translation at residue 4, likely a read error; the protein shown here comes from the DNA. The gene calls are TRDV2 and TRDJ1; 13 nucleotides agree with TRDD3. Trimming cost V 4 bases and J 2 bases; bases outside gene matches: 3. Germline lookup yields CDR1 GEAIGNYY and CDR2 EKD. The CDR3 consists of 15 residues. The CDR3 DNA sequence: TGTGCCTGTGATCAACTGGGGGATACGACCGATAAACTCATCTTT. Its translation is CACDQLGDTTDKLIF.

Turning to this clone: A far larger clone lies a single base away; this is likely a read error. The same CDR3 is also encoded by other DNA sequences in this sample. The J gene is TRDJ1, the V gene TRDV2, with 12 nucleotides matching TRDD3. Germline CDR1 GEAIGNYY, CDR2 EKD. This CDR3 has 18 residues. CDR3 sequence (DNA): TGTGCCTGCGACACTCTTCTGGGGGATACGCGTTGGACCGATAAACTCATCTTT. This encodes CACDTLLGDTRWTDKLIF.

This clone was detected only a few times. TCRdb's protein for this DNA is that of a much larger clone and differs from the translation at residue 7, likely a read error; the protein shown is the DNA translation. The genes are TRDV2 and TRDJ1; the match to TRDD3 covers 9 bases. V gave up 0 bases and J gave up 2 bases; unmatched junction bases: 12. Germline-derived CDR1 and CDR2 are GEAIGNYY and EKD. CDR3 length: 18 residues. CDR3 DNA sequence: TGTGCCTGTGACACCGTACCGACTGGGGGAAGGGAAACCGATAAACTCATCTTT. Translated, it gives CACDTVPTGGRETDKLIF.

In regard to this clone: With a far larger clone one base away, a read error is the likely cause. Within the sample, other DNA sequences also encode this same CDR3. The chain has TRDV2 and TRDJ1, with a tentative D call TRDD3 (6 bases). This CDR3 comprises 15 residues. Germline V gene lookup returns CDR1 GEAIGNYY and CDR2 EKD. V lost 3 bases, J lost 5 bases, and 18 bases lay in between. CDR3 in DNA: TGTGCCTGTGACTCCTGGGGAACCCCGGGGGATAAACTCATCTTT. Amino acids: CACDSWGTPGDKLIF.

Of note for this clone: TCRdb lists the protein of a much larger clone for this DNA, which differs at residue 16, so this is likely a read error; the protein given here is translated from the DNA itself. The chain employs TRDV2 and TRDJ1; 13 bases line up with TRDD3. This CDR3 contains 19 residues. The germline gives CDR1 GEAIGNYY, CDR2 EKD. Here the CDR3 DNA reads TGTGCCTGTGACACTCTACTGGGGGATACGCTTGGGGGGACCGATGAACTCATCTTT. It translates to CACDTLLGDTLGGTDELIF.

Of note for this clone: A far more abundant clone sits one base away, making this likely a read error. V gene TRDV2 combines with J gene TRDJ3, with D tentatively TRDD3 (5 bases). Germline V gene lookup returns CDR1 GEAIGNYY and CDR2 EKD. The V and J ends lost 0 bases and 0 bases respectively, with 26 bases between them. This CDR3 is 23 amino acids long. CDR3 protein: CACDTALGVTGGTNSWDTRQMFF. In DNA, the CDR3 is TGTGCCTGTGACACCGCGTTGGGAGTTACTGGTGGAACAAACTCCTGGGACACCCGACAGATGTTTTTC.

Regarding this clone: A much larger clone is a single base away; this may be a read error. The limits of the CDR3 on the DNA are not certain, so only TCRdb's listed CDR3 is given. The chain links TRAV29/DV5 to TRDJ1; the D call of TRDD3 is as the table states it, not checked on the DNA. The germline V gene encodes CDR1 NSMFDY and CDR2 ISSIKDK. The CDR3 adds up to 21 amino acids, both ends counted. CDR3 loop: CSVLLCSKGLPRGSYTDKLIF.